These 12 T cell receptor beta chains originate from one sample sequenced in a study of response to subunit inactivated influenza vaccine. TCRdb re-called the RT-PCR reads with MiXCR, one entry per CDR3 protein. The sample lists roughly 620,000 distinct CDR3 sequences; 11% were seen once. This sample was also put to use in a study of T cells expressing NK-cell markers. That paper notes: The TCR beta cDNA came from 5'RACE template switching with UMIs.

Material: PBMCs from blood, obtained on the day of vaccination. The source is a man aged 50-60 years who received an inactivated influenza vaccine.

This clonotype was detected many times. The chain carries TRBV20-1 and TRBJ2-3; 10 nucleotides agree with TRBD2. Germline assignment: CDR1 DFQATT and CDR2 SNEGSKA (reference sequence). The CDR3 spans 15 residues. The V segment lost 6 bases and the J segment 0 bases; nucleotides outside the gene matches: 6. The CDR3 reads CSAASGGESTDTQYF. CDR3 bases: TGCAGTGCGGCTAGCGGGGGAGAAAGCACAGATACGCAGTATTTT.

This clonotype was counted a few times. The junction differs from germline at one of its ends, possibly a read error. This chain uses TRBV5-1 with TRBJ2-3; no clear D. The CDR3 runs to 15 residues. Germline V gives CDR1 SGHRS, CDR2 YFSETQ. In DNA, the CDR3 is TGTGCCAGCAGCTTACCATCCTCTAGCACAGATACGCAGTATTTT. Translation gives CASSLPSSSTDTQYF. The full variable domain, with the rest looked up from reference TRBV5-1 and TRBJ2-3, is KAGVTQTPRYLIKTRGQQVTLSCSPISGHRSVSWYQQTPGQGLQFLFEYFSETQRNKGNFPGRFSGRQFSNSRSEMNVSTLELGDSALYLCASSLPSSSTDTQYFGPGTRLTVL.

Many counts were recorded for this clonotype. The chain joins TRBV5-1 to TRBJ1-2, with D unclear. The CDR3 has 13 amino acids. Germline CDR1 and CDR2: SGHRS and YFSETQ. With 1 base removed from V and 2 bases from J, the gap between germline ends came to 6 bases. CDR3 residues: CASSLRINYGYTF. DNA for the CDR3: TGCGCCAGCAGCTTGAGGATCAACTATGGCTACACCTTC.

Only a few counts were recorded for this clonotype. The chain employs TRBV9 and TRBJ2-7, with 9 nucleotides matching TRBD1. Germline values: CDR1 SGDLS, CDR2 YYNGEE. The CDR3 is made up of 15 amino acids. With V trimmed by 3 bases and J by 5 bases, 9 bases remained unmatched. The CDR3 loop is CASSEGTGSSDEQYF. In DNA form, the CDR3 reads TGTGCCAGCAGCGAAGGGACAGGGTCGTCGGACGAGCAGTACTTC.

The chain is built from TRBV12-3 or TRBV12-4 and TRBJ2-7, with unresolved D. This CDR3 contains 13 residues. Trimming removed 3 bases from V and 1 base from J, with 7 bases in between. The CDR3 nucleotides read TGTGCCAGCAGTTTCTCGAGGTCCTACGAGCAGTACTTC. Its protein product is CASSFSRSYEQYF.

J is TRBJ2-5 and V is TRBV6-2 or TRBV6-3; 12 bases match TRBD2. The CDR3 is 13 residues long. With 6 bases clipped from V and 12 bases from J, the junction kept 8 bases outside the gene matches. Germline CDR1 MNHEY, CDR2 SVGEGT. The CDR3 spells CASRLTSGGFKYF. The CDR3 DNA reads TGTGCCAGCAGACTGACTAGCGGGGGCTTCAAGTACTTC.

This clonotype has a handful of counts. This rearrangement joins TRBV24-1 to TRBJ2-3; D is unclear. This CDR3 is built from 15 residues. Trimming removed 4 bases from V and 0 bases from J, with 10 bases in between. Germline values: CDR1 KGHDR, CDR2 SFDVKD. For the CDR3, the DNA is TGTGCCACCAGTGACGCGAGGTCTAGCACAGATACGCAGTATTTT. Translated, it gives CATSDARSSTDTQYF.

This clonotype was detected once. A junction end diverges from the germline sequence, so it may reflect a read error. This sequence joins TRBV4-3 and TRBJ2-7; 7 nucleotides align to TRBD2. The CDR3 has 18 residues. Germline CDR1 LGHNA, CDR2 YSLEER. This CDR3 reads CAGSPSLILAGDLYEQYF. The DNA of the CDR3 is TGCGCCGGCAGCCCGTCCCTCATCCTCGCGGGGGATTTATACGAGCAGTACTTC.

The chain employs TRBV5-1 and TRBJ2-5; TRBD1 matches 9 bases. The ends lost 7 bases at V and 4 bases at J; junction bases unmatched: 11. CDR1 is SGHRS and CDR2 is YFSETQ in the germline V gene. The CDR3 covers 15 residues. The CDR3 coding sequence is TGCGCCAGCGAACTCGACAGGGGGGCTGGAGAGACCCAGTACTTC. Translating it yields CASELDRGAGETQYF.

The DNA for the CDR3 is TGTGCCAGCAGCTCGGGACTAGCGGGGGGGCTGGTTGAGCAGTTCTTC. Its translation: CASSSGLAGGLVEQFF. This chain uses TRBV7-2 with TRBJ2-1; 16 nucleotides agree with TRBD2. Trimming at V came to 4 bases and at J to 9 bases, leaving 6 bases not matched to a gene. The CDR3 runs 16 residues. Germline V gene lookup returns CDR1 SGHTA and CDR2 FQGNSA.

This clonotype occurred many times. V gene TRBV12-3 or TRBV12-4 combines with J gene TRBJ1-2, with 9 bases that match TRBD1. The junction had 13 bases not matched to a gene; V was cut back by 6 bases and J by 8 bases. CDR3 size: 15 residues. The CDR3 bases are TGTGCCAGCAGCCCGGGACAGGGTGGTCTGCAGGGCTACACCTTC. Its translation: CASSPGQGGLQGYTF.

This clonotype has just a few counts. This sequence joins TRBV20-1 and TRBJ2-1; 9 bases agree with TRBD1. This CDR3 is 17 amino acids long. V shed 4 bases, J shed 0 bases, and the junction held 10 bases outside the gene matches. Germline CDR1 reads DFQATT; CDR2 reads SNEGSKA (reference sequence). The CDR3 DNA follows: TGCAGTGCTAACCGGGACAGGGACTTCCTCTCCTACAATGAGCAGTTCTTC. Translating it yields CSANRDRDFLSYNEQFF.